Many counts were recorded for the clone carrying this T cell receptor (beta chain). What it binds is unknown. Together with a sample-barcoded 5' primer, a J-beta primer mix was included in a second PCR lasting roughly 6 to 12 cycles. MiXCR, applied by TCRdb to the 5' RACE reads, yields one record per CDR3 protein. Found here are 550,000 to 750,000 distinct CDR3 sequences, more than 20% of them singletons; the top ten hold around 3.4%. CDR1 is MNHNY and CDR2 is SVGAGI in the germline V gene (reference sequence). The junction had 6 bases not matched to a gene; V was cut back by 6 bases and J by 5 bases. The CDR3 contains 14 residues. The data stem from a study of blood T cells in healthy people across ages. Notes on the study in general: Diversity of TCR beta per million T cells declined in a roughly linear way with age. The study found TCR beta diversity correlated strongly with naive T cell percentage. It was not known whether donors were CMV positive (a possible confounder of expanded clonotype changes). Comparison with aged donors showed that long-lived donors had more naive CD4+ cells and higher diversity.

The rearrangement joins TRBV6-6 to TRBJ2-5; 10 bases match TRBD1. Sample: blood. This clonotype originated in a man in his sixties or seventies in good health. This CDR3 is CASSGQGVFETQYF. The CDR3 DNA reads TGTGCCAGCAGCGGACAGGGGGTATTCGAGACCCAGTACTTC.